The subject of this entry is one T cell receptor (beta chain). The V gene lost 0 bases and the J gene lost 6 bases, with 16 bases spanning the gap. The CDR3 has 17 amino acids. Germline values: CDR1 SGHDT, CDR2 YYEEEE. This entry belongs to a study of blood T cell repertoires in COVID-19. Overall study context: Acute-phase and convalescent COVID-19 samples originated in the United States, Italy and Spain. PBMCs, B-cell-depleted T cells, or T cells provided the cDNA or gDNA that made up the material.

Per the original methods: Estimation of nucleated cell counts relied on the amplification of reference gene primers. The repertoire was sequenced with immunoSEQ multiplex PCR; TCRdb's copy has only in-frame clones and lacks some. The V and J calls and clone size come from that table; D and trimming were worked out from the DNA. The sample has roughly 90,000 clones; 85% are singletons. Sequenced: peripheral blood. This clonotype originated in a man older than 75 with acute or convalescent COVID-19. V is TRBV5-6 and J is TRBJ1-6; D perhaps matches TRBD1 (6 bases). The CDR3 DNA sequence: TGTGCCAGCAGCTTGGGGACCAAGGACAGCTTTAATTCACCCCTCCACTTT. Encoded protein: CASSLGTKDSFNSPLHF. The full variable domain, completed using reference TRBV5-6 and TRBJ1-6, is DAGVTQSPTHLIKTRGQQVTLRCSPKSGHDTVSWYQQALGQGPQFIFQYYEEEERQRGNFPDRFSGHQFPNYSSELNVNALLLGDSALYLCASSLGTKDSFNSPLHFGNGTRLTVT.